These 27 T cell receptor beta chains share one sample of origin, sequenced in a study of vaccination effects on CD4 cells after COVID-19. Clones were read by immunoSEQ multiplex PCR, and TCRdb kept only the in-frame ones, dropping some. The table has about 61,000 clones, around 81% seen once. Expansion with viral peptide pools was applied to antigen-specific CD4+ T cells by the ViraFEST assay prior to sequencing. Culture proceeded for 10 days, and CD4+ T cells were then isolated. These receptors have no known antigen. Source: CD4+ T cells from PBMCs cultured with HCoV-229E spike peptides, taken before COVID-19 vaccination. The source of these receptors is a human donor who received a COVID-19 vaccine.

This clone was detected only once. J is TRBJ1-6 and V is TRBV2; D not resolved. Germline CDR1 and CDR2: SNHLY and FYNNEI. The CDR3 covers 13 residues. Between the trimmed V and J ends, which lost 6 bases and 8 bases, there was a span of 11 bases. CDR3 residues: CASRVEVDSPLHF. CDR3 sequence (DNA): TGTGCCAGCAGGGTGGAGGTGGATTCACCCCTCCACTTT.

The chain carries TRBV18 and TRBJ2-5; 12 bases align to TRBD1. CDR3 length equals 16 residues. Germline loops: CDR1 KGHSH, CDR2 LQKENI. V gave up 4 bases and J gave up 5 bases; unmatched junction bases: 8. CDR3 residues: CASSLFRDRGLETQYF. The CDR3 DNA reads TGTGCCAGCTCACTATTCAGGGACAGGGGGCTGGAGACCCAGTACTTC. Together with reference TRBV18 and TRBJ2-5, the CDR3 gives the full variable domain: NAGVMQNPRHLVRRRGQEARLRCSPMKGHSHVYWYRQLPEEGLKFMVYLQKENIIDESGMPKERFSAEFPKEGPSILRIQQVVRGDSAAYFCASSLFRDRGLETQYFGPGTRLLVL.

This chain's CDR3 is CATSDRQGTDTQYF. The CDR3 region has the DNA TGTGCCACCAGTGATAGACAGGGCACAGATACGCAGTATTTT. V gene TRBV24-1 combines with J gene TRBJ2-3; a weak D match, TRBD1 (6 bases). This CDR3 spans 14 amino acids. The V gene's germline CDR1 is KGHDR and CDR2 SFDVKD. V was clipped by 3 bases and J by 1 base, with 7 bases between them.

This chain connects TRBV28 to TRBJ2-5; D ambiguous. The CDR3 is 15 amino acids. Germline V gene sequence: CDR1 MDHEN, CDR2 SYDVKM. V was cut by 6 bases and J by 1 base, with 15 bases left in between. The CDR3 region has the DNA TGTGCCAGCAGCCCCTACGAGGTGGGCCAAGAGACCCAGTACTTC. Translated, it gives CASSPYEVGQETQYF. The complete variable domain, with remaining parts taken from reference TRBV28 and TRBJ2-5, reads DVKVTQSSRYLVKRTGEKVFLECVQDMDHENMFWYRQDPGLGLRLIYFSYDVKMKEKGDIPEGYSVSREKKERFSLILESASTNQTSMYLCASSPYEVGQETQYFGPGTRLLVL.

V is TRBV6-5 and J is TRBJ1-6; TRBD1 is a possible D gene (6 bases). Trimming stripped 5 bases from V and 14 bases from J, with 22 bases between. The CDR3 is 15 amino acids. CDR1 is MNHEY, CDR2 SVGAGI, per germline. The CDR3 nucleotides are TGTGCCAGCAGTCTCGGGGGGGCTGGGGGCCGGACCCTCCACTTT. Protein product: CASSLGGAGGRTLHF.

The chain has TRBV7-9 and TRBJ1-5, with D perhaps matching TRBD1 (5 bases). Germline V gene sequence: CDR1 SEHNR, CDR2 FQNEAQ (reference sequence). This CDR3 spans 16 amino acids. Trimming stripped 5 bases from V and 1 base from J, with 15 bases between. DNA for the CDR3: TGTGCCAGCAGCATCGCCAGGGATCGAAGCAATCAGCCCCAGCATTTT. It codes for CASSIARDRSNQPQHF.

The chain employs TRBV7-2 and TRBJ2-5; 11 nucleotides line up with TRBD1. Trimming removed 1 base from V and 4 bases from J; junction bases left unmatched: 5. This CDR3 has 16 amino acids. Germline CDR1 is SGHTA and CDR2 is FQGNSA. The CDR3 is CASSLVGTGGSETQYF. DNA of the CDR3: TGTGCCAGCAGCTTAGTCGGGACAGGGGGATCAGAGACCCAGTACTTC.

This clone came up once. The V gene is TRBV2, the J gene TRBJ2-2; maybe TRBD2 (5 bases). V was pared by 7 bases and J by 5 bases, with 8 bases between. The CDR3 is made up of 12 amino acids. Germline V lookup: CDR1 SNHLY, CDR2 FYNNEI. For the CDR3, the DNA is TGTGCCAGCAAAGCGGAAACCGGGGAGCTGTTTTTT. Protein product: CASKAETGELFF. The full variable domain, its missing parts supplied by reference TRBV2 and TRBJ2-2, is EPEVTQTPSHQVTQMGQEVILRCVPISNHLYFYWYRQILGQKVEFLVSFYNNEISEKSEIFDDQFSVERPDGSNFTLKIRSTKLEDSAMYFCASKAETGELFFGEGSRLTVL.

The CDR3 coding sequence is TGCAGTGCTAGAAACCAAGAGACCCAGTACTTC. Residues: CSARNQETQYF. The rearrangement uses TRBV20-1 and TRBJ2-5; D is uncertain. CDR1 and CDR2 from the germline V gene are DFQATT and SNEGSKA (reference sequence). The CDR3 sequence is 11 residues long. V lost 2 bases, J lost 0 bases, and 1 base lay in between.

The rearrangement links TRBV18 to TRBJ1-5, with 8 bases aligning to TRBD1. The CDR3 totals 17 residues. Germline V CDR1 and CDR2: KGHSH, LQKENI. V lost 3 bases and J lost 1; bases outside the gene matches: 8. CDR3 in DNA: TGTGCCAGCTCACCCGGACAGGGACCCTTCAGCAATCAGCCCCAGCATTTT. Its translation is CASSPGQGPFSNQPQHF.

The J gene is TRBJ2-7, the V gene TRBV6-5, with 8 bases that match TRBD2. CDR3 length: 15 residues. The germline gives CDR1 MNHEY, CDR2 SVGAGI. Trimming at V came to 7 bases and at J to 3 bases, leaving 11 bases not matched to a gene. CDR3 sequence reads: CASNKSPLAVYEQYV. DNA for the CDR3: TGTGCCAGCAACAAGTCCCCACTAGCGGTCTACGAGCAGTACGTC.

The CDR3 bases are TGTGCCAGCTCACCGTTCGGGGGCAGCTCTGGGGCCAACGTCCTGACTTTC. Protein product: CASSPFGGSSGANVLTF. V is TRBV18 and J is TRBJ2-6; D might be TRBD1 or TRBD2, each matching 6 bases. Germline CDR1 is KGHSH and CDR2 is LQKENI. The length of the CDR3 is 17 residues. The germline V and J ends were trimmed by 3 bases and 0 bases, with 12 bases remaining between them.

V gene TRBV4-1 combines with J gene TRBJ1-2; D unclear. The CDR3 runs to 14 residues. CDR1 is MGHRA and CDR2 is YSYEKL in the germline V gene. V was cut by 0 bases and J by 2 bases, with 7 bases left in between. The CDR3 region has the DNA TGCGCCAGCAGCCAAGAAACCCAGAACTATGGCTACACCTTC. Protein sequence: CASSQETQNYGYTF.

The gene calls are TRBV3-1 (or the pseudogene TRBV3-2) and TRBJ1-4; TRBD1 aligns across 8 bases. The CDR3 runs 15 residues. Germline V lookup: CDR1 LGHDT, CDR2 YNNKEL (reference sequence). The V and J ends lost 4 bases and 8 bases, in that order; junction bases with no gene match: 9. CDR3 in DNA: TGTGCCAGCAGCCGAGATGCAGGGGGCGTCGAAAAACTGTTTTTT. Amino acid sequence: CASSRDAGGVEKLFF.

As DNA, the CDR3 is TGCGCCAGCAGCTTGGGGTCGGCCCCCGGGAATGAGCAGTTCTTC. It specifies CASSLGSAPGNEQFF. This sequence joins TRBV5-1 and TRBJ2-1; D unclear. CDR3 length: 15 amino acids. Germline V gives CDR1 SGHRS, CDR2 YFSETQ. V was pared by 0 bases and J by 7 bases, with 14 bases between.

CDR3 bases: TGTGCCAGCAGCTTATTAGCGGGGACCCCAAGCGGGGAGCTGTTTTTT. It codes for CASSLLAGTPSGELFF. The chain combines TRBV11-3 with TRBJ2-2; the match to TRBD2 covers 8 bases. Trimming cost V 2 bases and J 7 bases; bases outside gene matches: 9. This CDR3 has 16 amino acids. Germline loops: CDR1 SGHNT, CDR2 YENEEA.

The chain couples TRBV7-6 to TRBJ2-3, with D possibly TRBD2 on 7 matching bases. The CDR3 loop spans 16 amino acids. V lost 0 bases to trimming and J lost 0 bases, with 10 bases between them. CDR1 and CDR2 (germline): SGHVS, FNYEAQ. CDR3 bases: TGTGCCAGCAGCTTAGCTGGGGGGGGCAGCACAGATACGCAGTATTTT. Amino acids: CASSLAGGGSTDTQYF. Based on the CDR3 plus reference TRBV7-6 and TRBJ2-3, the full variable domain is GAGVSQSPRYKVTKRGQDVALRCDPISGHVSLYWYRQALGQGPEFLTYFNYEAQQDKSGLPNDRFSAERPEGSISTLTIQRTEQRDSAMYRCASSLAGGGSTDTQYFGPGTRLTVL.

Here the CDR3 reads CATSTYVTGRGYF. The CDR3 DNA is TGTGCCACCAGCACCTACGTAACGGGGCGCGGGTATTTT. V gene TRBV15 combines with J gene TRBJ2-3; perhaps D is TRBD1 or TRBD2 (5 bases each). Deletions cut 4 bases from V and 14 bases from J, with 19 bases between. CDR1 is LNHNV and CDR2 is YYDKDF in the germline V gene (reference sequence). The CDR3 is 13 amino acids.

V usage is TRBV6-1 and J usage is TRBJ2-2; 9 bases agree with TRBD1. V lost 2 bases and J lost 6; bases outside the gene matches: 7. Germline V gene data show CDR1 as MNHNS and CDR2 as SASEGT. This CDR3 has 16 residues. CDR3 sequence: CASSELDRGGPGELFF. CDR3 coding DNA: TGTGCCAGCAGTGAATTGGACAGGGGAGGCCCCGGGGAGCTGTTTTTT.

The V and J genes are TRBV10-2 and TRBJ2-3; TRBD2 matches 15 bases. Trimming took 6 bases from V and 0 from J; bases not matched to a gene: 7. CDR1 is WSHSY and CDR2 is SAAADI in the germline V gene. The CDR3 consists of 18 residues. The chain's CDR3 is CASRGRGLAGGSTDTQYF. The CDR3 DNA follows: TGCGCCAGCAGAGGGAGGGGACTAGCGGGGGGTAGCACAGATACGCAGTATTTT.

This clone rates as medium-sized (0.01 to 0.1%). The chain carries TRBV29-1 and TRBJ2-3, with 9 bases lining up with TRBD2. This CDR3 has 13 residues. From germline, CDR1 is SQVTM and CDR2 ANQGSEA. The junction had 3 bases not matched to a gene; V was cut back by 5 bases and J by 3 bases. The CDR3 DNA follows: TGCAGCGTTTCCCTAGCGGGGACAGATACGCAGTATTTT. It is translated as CSVSLAGTDTQYF.

The chain is built from TRBV6-4 and TRBJ2-3; the D is unclear. Deletions cut 6 bases from V and 0 bases from J, with 10 bases between. In germline, CDR1 is MRHNA, CDR2 SNTAGT. The CDR3 totals 14 residues. CDR3 sequence (DNA): TGTGCCAGCAGGGTACAGTCTAGCACAGATACGCAGTATTTT. This translates into CASRVQSSTDTQYF.

This rearrangement joins TRBV7-2 to TRBJ2-5; D unresolved. Looked up from germline, CDR1 is SGHTA and CDR2 is FQGNSA. The CDR3 loop spans 13 amino acids. V was cut by 2 bases and J by 4 bases, with 8 bases left in between. CDR3 region: CASSLRRRETQYF. In DNA, the CDR3 is TGTGCCAGCAGCTTAAGGCGGAGAGAGACCCAGTACTTC.

The rearrangement uses TRBV11-3 and TRBJ1-1; D gene unclear. V lost 3 bases and J 1 base, leaving 6 bases between the germline ends. Germline V CDR1 and CDR2: SGHNT, YENEEA. This CDR3 comprises 13 residues. DNA for the CDR3: TGTGCCAGCAGCTTCGCAGGGAACACTGAAGCTTTCTTT. Its protein is CASSFAGNTEAFF.

The rearrangement joins TRBV7-2 to TRBJ1-2; D gene uncertain. CDR1 and CDR2 (germline): SGHTA, FQGNSA. This CDR3 contains 15 residues. Trimming removed 2 bases from V and 5 bases from J, with 15 bases in between. As DNA, the CDR3 is TGTGCCAGCAGCTTACGGGCCTTCATGGGGTATGGCTACACCTTC. Protein: CASSLRAFMGYGYTF.

This chain joins TRBV11-2 and TRBJ1-4, with D possibly TRBD1 on 6 matching bases. Germline CDR1 reads SGHAT; CDR2 reads FQNNGV. The CDR3 consists of 14 residues. V was cut by 2 bases and J by 2 bases, with 6 bases left in between. The DNA for the CDR3 is TGTGCCAGCAGCTTAAGGGGGACTAATGAAAAACTGTTTTTT. It codes for CASSLRGTNEKLFF.

The chain carries TRBV7-2 and TRBJ2-3, with unresolved D. Germline lookup yields CDR1 SGHTA and CDR2 FQGNSA. The CDR3 loop spans 14 amino acids. V lost 1 base and J 6 bases, leaving 11 bases between the germline ends. In DNA form, the CDR3 reads TGTGCCAGCAGCTTAGTACCCAGGACGGATACGCAGTATTTT. Its translation is CASSLVPRTDTQYF. The full variable domain, with the rest looked up from reference TRBV7-2 and TRBJ2-3, is GAGVSQSPSNKVTEKGKDVELRCDPISGHTALYWYRQSLGQGLEFLIYFQGNSAPDKSGLPSDRFSAERTGGSVSTLTIQRTQQEDSAVYLCASSLVPRTDTQYFGPGTRLTVL.